The 27 T cell receptor beta chains listed next were all sequenced from one sample in a study of OX40 agonist ivuxolimab in advanced cancers. Using immunoSEQ multiplex PCR, the repertoire was profiled, and TCRdb retains in-frame clones only, with some absent. The profile shows some 100,000 clones, around four fifths of them singletons. The sequencing here drew on CD4+ or CD8+ T cells sorted from blood, taken in a trial of the OX40 agonist ivuxolimab. The receptors here all came from an adult with an advanced solid tumor such as melanoma, head and neck, liver or kidney cancer.

This chain links TRBV7-7 with TRBJ2-3; the D gene is possibly TRBD1 (6 bases). The CDR3 is 14 residues long. V was trimmed by 5 bases and J by 1 base, leaving 10 bases between them. Germline CDR1 SSHAT, CDR2 FNYEAQ (reference sequence). The CDR3 loop reads CASSTRQGTDTQYF. As DNA, the CDR3 is TGTGCCAGCAGCACCCGACAGGGCACAGATACGCAGTATTTT.

In DNA, the CDR3 is TGTGCCAGCACCCCCGGGACAATGGGACAGCCCCAGCATTTT. This translates into CASTPGTMGQPQHF. The chain couples TRBV21-1 to TRBJ1-5; the listed D gene, TRBD1, was not tested against the DNA. TRBV21-1 represents a pseudogene. CDR3 length: 14 amino acids.

V gene TRBV28 combines with J gene TRBJ1-5, with TRBD1 identical over 7 bases. Germline V gene data show CDR1 as MDHEN and CDR2 as SYDVKM. This CDR3 comprises 13 residues. With 8 bases clipped from V and 3 bases from J, the junction kept 4 bases outside the gene matches. CDR3 coding DNA: TGTGCCAGCGTTGGGACAGACAATCAGCCCCAGCATTTT. Protein sequence: CASVGTDNQPQHF.

This clone was observed a handful of times. The gene calls are TRBV18 and TRBJ1-3, with D unclear. V was pared by 8 bases and J by 0 bases, with 8 bases between. In germline, CDR1 is KGHSH, CDR2 LQKENI. The CDR3 is 13 amino acids. CDR3 loop: CASEDRSGNTIYF. CDR3 coding DNA: TGTGCCAGCGAGGATCGCTCTGGAAACACCATATATTTT.

V usage is TRBV6-7 and J usage is TRBJ2-7; D possibly corresponds to TRBD1 (6 bases). TRBV6-7 is designated an ORF whose function remains uncertain. The CDR3 length is 15 residues. Deletions cut 2 bases from V and 2 bases from J, with 13 bases between. This chain's CDR3 is CASSYRQVSPYEQYV. The CDR3, as DNA: TGTGCCAGCAGTTACAGACAGGTGAGTCCCTACGAGCAGTACGTC.

The chain employs TRBV11-3 and TRBJ2-3, with 7 bases that match TRBD1. V shed 1 base and J 4 bases; nucleotides not matched to a gene: 5. CDR3 length equals 15 residues. Germline CDR1 SGHNT, CDR2 YENEEA. The CDR3 spells CASSLGDRAPDTQYF. CDR3 nucleotides: TGTGCCAGCAGCTTAGGCGACAGGGCCCCAGATACGCAGTATTTT.

This clone has just a few counts. The rearrangement uses TRBV7-2 and TRBJ2-5; perhaps D is TRBD1 or TRBD2 (7 bases each). The CDR3 loop spans 16 amino acids. The ends were cut back, 1 base at V and 4 bases at J, with 16 bases in the middle. Germline loops: CDR1 SGHTA, CDR2 FQGNSA. This CDR3 is CASSLGAGGRVETQYF. The CDR3 nucleotides are TGTGCCAGCAGCTTAGGCGCAGGGGGGAGGGTAGAGACCCAGTACTTC.

The rearrangement uses TRBV18 and TRBJ1-1, with D uncertain. Trimming shortened V by 3 bases and J by 0 bases, and 14 bases separated the two germline ends. Per germline, CDR1 KGHSH and CDR2 LQKENI. The CDR3 is made up of 16 amino acids. CDR3 protein: CASSPAEEILNTEAFF. The CDR3 DNA reads as TGTGCCAGCTCACCCGCCGAGGAGATACTGAACACTGAAGCTTTCTTT.

The chain carries TRBV19 and TRBJ1-4; TRBD1 is a possible D gene (6 bases). This CDR3 spans 15 amino acids. Trimming removed 7 bases at V and 3 bases at J, with 15 bases between. The germline V gene encodes CDR1 LNHDA and CDR2 SQIVND (reference sequence). DNA of the CDR3: TGTGCCAGTATGGGGGGCCCGGCTCCTAATGAAAAACTGTTTTTT. Residues: CASMGGPAPNEKLFF.

The CDR3 nucleotides read TGCGCCAGCAGCTCCCCTTTCCAGGGGGCTCTTTCCTACAATGAGCAGTTCTTC. Translation gives CASSSPFQGALSYNEQFF. The chain carries TRBV5-1 and TRBJ2-1, with 8 bases aligning to TRBD1. Germline loops: CDR1 SGHRS, CDR2 YFSETQ. V shed 3 bases and J 1 base; nucleotides not matched to a gene: 12. This CDR3 comprises 18 residues.

This chain connects TRBV4-2 to TRBJ2-5, with 9 positions matching TRBD1. CDR1 is LGHNA, CDR2 YNFKEQ, per germline. The CDR3 is made up of 15 amino acids. J gave up 7 bases and V 4 bases, and 10 bases lay outside the gene matches. The CDR3 DNA follows: TGTGCCAGCAGCCCGGACAGGGGATCGGCCGGGACCCAGTACTTC. As protein: CASSPDRGSAGTQYF.

This clone was seen once. This sequence joins TRBV18 and TRBJ2-2, with D perhaps matching TRBD1 (6 bases). The CDR3 length is 15 residues. CDR1 and CDR2 (germline): KGHSH, LQKENI. Deletions cut 6 bases from V and 1 base from J, with 12 bases between. The CDR3 is CASSDETGNTGELFF. The CDR3 bases are TGTGCCAGCTCGGATGAGACAGGGAACACCGGGGAGCTGTTTTTT.

This clone has more than one count but fewer than ten. This chain uses TRBV6-4 with TRBJ2-3; TRBD2 aligns across 10 bases. Germline CDR1 MRHNA, CDR2 SNTAGT. The CDR3 loop spans 13 amino acids. Trimming took 4 bases from V and 11 from J; bases not matched to a gene: 6. The DNA for the CDR3 is TGTGCCAGCAGTGCCGTAGCGGGGGGTCGGCAGTATTTT. Protein product: CASSAVAGGRQYF.

The chain uses TRBV7-7 and TRBJ2-5; unclear D gene. Germline V CDR1 and CDR2: SSHAT, FNYEAQ (reference sequence). V gave up 0 bases and J gave up 2 bases, with 7 bases separating them. The CDR3 consists of 14 residues. The CDR3: CASSLALGQETQYF. The CDR3 DNA follows: TGTGCCAGCAGCTTAGCGCTAGGACAAGAGACCCAGTACTTC.

J is TRBJ2-5 and V is TRBV7-2, with D possibly TRBD2 on 6 matching bases. The CDR3 length is 15 residues. CDR1 is SGHTA, CDR2 FQGNSA, per germline. Trimming cost V 3 bases and J 3 bases, with 14 bases left between them. As DNA, the CDR3 is TGTGCCAGCAGCTTTCCGGGACTGACGAAAGAGACCCAGTACTTC. Amino acids: CASSFPGLTKETQYF.

The CDR3 region has the DNA TGCGCCAGCAGCCAAGACAGCGGGGGGCGGGCCGGGGAGCTGTTTTTT. It is translated as CASSQDSGGRAGELFF. This chain joins TRBV4-3 and TRBJ2-2, with TRBD2 matching over 9 bases. The CDR3 sequence is 16 residues long. CDR1 and CDR2 from the germline V gene are LGHNA and YSLEER. Germline trimming cut 0 bases from V and 6 bases from J; bases unmatched to any gene: 5.

The chain couples TRBV6-6 to TRBJ1-6; 8 bases match TRBD1. Germline CDR1 MNHNY, CDR2 SVGAGI (reference sequence). CDR3 length: 15 residues. Trimming cost V 5 bases and J 7 bases; bases outside gene matches: 7. In DNA, the CDR3 is TGTGCCAGCAGTCTGGGGGCAGGGGGCAATTCACCCCTCCACTTT. Protein product: CASSLGAGGNSPLHF.

This sequence joins TRBV10-3 and TRBJ2-7, with TRBD1 matching 9 bases. Per the germline V gene, CDR1 is ENHRY and CDR2 is SYGVKD. The CDR3 extends over 14 amino acids. V was pared by 10 bases and J by 4 bases, with 11 bases of the junction left unmatched. The CDR3 spells CATGTGPTGYEQYV. CDR3 bases: TGTGCCACCGGGACAGGGCCCACGGGATACGAGCAGTACGTC.

The J gene is TRBJ2-3, the V gene TRBV27, with D perhaps assigned TRBD1 or TRBD2 (6 bases each). V gave up 0 bases and J gave up 6 bases, with 10 bases separating them. Germline V gene sequence: CDR1 MNHEY, CDR2 SMNVEV (reference sequence). The length of the CDR3 is 14 residues. Written as DNA, the CDR3 is TGTGCCAGCAGTTTATCCCGGGGGCGGGATACGCAGTATTTT. This codes for CASSLSRGRDTQYF.

The chain links TRBV7-2 to TRBJ2-3; 9 bases are shared with TRBD2. The CDR3 has 14 residues. Trimming at V came to 7 bases and at J to 3 bases, leaving 5 bases not matched to a gene. Germline V gives CDR1 SGHTA, CDR2 FQGNSA. The chain's CDR3 is CASNLAGRTDTQYF. Written as DNA, the CDR3 is TGTGCCAGCAACCTAGCGGGGCGGACAGATACGCAGTATTTT.

A note on this clone: This sample includes further DNA sequences coding for the same CDR3. The chain carries TRBV6-5 and TRBJ1-1; D unresolved. CDR3 length: 14 amino acids. Germline-derived CDR1 and CDR2 are MNHEY and SVGAGI. The V end lost 0 bases, the J end lost 1 base, and 6 bases lay between the germline ends. This CDR3 is CASSYSYRNTEAFF. CDR3 sequence (DNA): TGTGCCAGCAGTTACTCGTACAGGAACACTGAAGCTTTCTTT.

In DNA form, the CDR3 reads TGTGCCAGCTCACCCACCCACGGACAGGACAATCAGCCCCAGCATTTT. This encodes CASSPTHGQDNQPQHF. The genes are TRBV18 and TRBJ1-5; 7 nucleotides align to TRBD1. This CDR3 is built from 16 residues. The junction had 8 bases not matched to a gene; V was cut back by 3 bases and J by 3 bases. Germline V gene lookup returns CDR1 KGHSH and CDR2 LQKENI.

This chain connects TRBV18 to TRBJ2-5, with TRBD2 matching 9 bases. The V gene end was trimmed by 3 bases and the J gene end by 0 bases; junction bases not matched to a gene: 8. There are 17 residues in the CDR3. Germline values: CDR1 KGHSH, CDR2 LQKENI. As DNA, the CDR3 is TGTGCCAGCTCACCTTTCGGTCTAGCGGGGAACCAAGAGACCCAGTACTTC. It translates to CASSPFGLAGNQETQYF.

The rearrangement links TRBV7-3 to TRBJ2-3; D remains unclear. From germline, CDR1 is SGHTA and CDR2 FQGTGA. V was cut by 4 bases and J by 0 bases, with 8 bases left in between. The CDR3 spans 14 residues. The CDR3 nucleotides read TGTGCCAGCAGCTCGACCATTAGCACAGATACGCAGTATTTT. Its protein product is CASSSTISTDTQYF.

This clone appeared a single time. J is TRBJ2-7 and V is TRBV5-5, with 8 bases fitting TRBD2. The germline gives CDR1 SGHKS, CDR2 YYEKEE (reference sequence). Unmatched junction bases numbered 18, after V lost 4 bases and J lost 6 bases. The CDR3 spans 17 residues. CDR3 bases: TGTGCCAGCAGCCGCGAAGGCGGGGGGTTCGGAATTTCCGAGCAGTACGTC. Translation gives CASSREGGGFGISEQYV.

The sample holds a few counts of this clone. J is TRBJ2-5 and V is TRBV10-1, with 7 bases matching TRBD1. Germline V lookup: CDR1 WNHNN, CDR2 SYGVQD (reference sequence). This CDR3 is built from 13 residues. V lost 5 bases, J lost 3 bases, and 3 bases stayed unmatched. The CDR3 sequence is CASSSGTEETQYF. The CDR3 DNA reads TGCGCCAGCAGTTCCGGGACAGAAGAGACCCAGTACTTC.

The chain is built from TRBV21-1 and TRBJ2-5. TRBV21-1 is assigned pseudogene status. This CDR3 spans 13 amino acids. CDR3 sequence: CASSKVAQETQYF. The CDR3, as DNA: TGTGCCAGCAGCAAAGTGGCGCAAGAGACCCAGTACTTC.